This TCR beta chain was sequenced during a study of shared clonotypes between healthy human individuals. Profiling relied on immunoSEQ multiplex PCR, and the TCRdb table lists in-frame clones only, not all of them. The sample lists roughly 770,000 clones, about 96% occurring once. Looked up from germline, CDR1 is LNHDA and CDR2 is SQIVND (reference sequence). This CDR3 comprises 15 residues. The ends lost 3 bases at V and 4 bases at J; junction bases unmatched: 5. Positively selected for CCR7, the CD45RO-negative cells used as naive CD8 cells excluded terminally differentiated effector memory CD45RA+ cells. The count of this clone is one. In the same sample, other DNA sequences code for this CDR3.

The sequence derives from a man younger than 40 in good health. This chain links TRBV19 with TRBJ2-1, with TRBD2 identical over 8 bases. Material: naive CD8+ T cells sorted from blood. Here the CDR3 reads CASSIGTSGYNEQFF. The DNA of the CDR3 is TGTGCCAGTAGTATCGGCACTAGCGGATACAATGAGCAGTTCTTC. The full variable domain, with the rest looked up from reference TRBV19 and TRBJ2-1, is DGGITQSPKYLFRKEGQNVTLSCEQNLNHDAMYWYRQDPGQGLRLIYYSQIVNDFQKGDIAEGYSVSREKKESFPLTVTSAQKNPTAFYLCASSIGTSGYNEQFFGPGTRLTVL.